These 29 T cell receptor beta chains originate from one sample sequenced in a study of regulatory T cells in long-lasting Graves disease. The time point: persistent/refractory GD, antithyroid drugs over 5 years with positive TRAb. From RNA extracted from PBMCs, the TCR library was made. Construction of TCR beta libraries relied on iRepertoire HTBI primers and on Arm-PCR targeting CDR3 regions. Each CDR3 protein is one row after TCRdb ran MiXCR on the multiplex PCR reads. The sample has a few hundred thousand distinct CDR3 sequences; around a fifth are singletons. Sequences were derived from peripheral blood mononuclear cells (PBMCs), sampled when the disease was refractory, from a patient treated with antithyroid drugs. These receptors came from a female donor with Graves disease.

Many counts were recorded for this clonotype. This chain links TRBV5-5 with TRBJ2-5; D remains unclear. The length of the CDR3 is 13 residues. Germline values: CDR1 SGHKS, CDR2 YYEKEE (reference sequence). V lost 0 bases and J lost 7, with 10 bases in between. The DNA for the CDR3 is TGTGCCAGCAGCTTGGGGCTAGATGGGACCCAGTACTTC. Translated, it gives CASSLGLDGTQYF.

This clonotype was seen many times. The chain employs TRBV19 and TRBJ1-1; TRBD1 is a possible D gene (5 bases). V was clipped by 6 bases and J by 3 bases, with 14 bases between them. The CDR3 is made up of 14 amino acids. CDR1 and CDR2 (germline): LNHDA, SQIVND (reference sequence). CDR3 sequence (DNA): TGTGCCAGTAGGGGCGGGGGTTTGCACACTGAAGCTTTCTTT. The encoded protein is CASRGGGLHTEAFF. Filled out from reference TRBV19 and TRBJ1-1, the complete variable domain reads DGGITQSPKYLFRKEGQNVTLSCEQNLNHDAMYWYRQDPGQGLRLIYYSQIVNDFQKGDIAEGYSVSREKKESFPLTVTSAQKNPTAFYLCASRGGGLHTEAFFGQGTRLTVV.

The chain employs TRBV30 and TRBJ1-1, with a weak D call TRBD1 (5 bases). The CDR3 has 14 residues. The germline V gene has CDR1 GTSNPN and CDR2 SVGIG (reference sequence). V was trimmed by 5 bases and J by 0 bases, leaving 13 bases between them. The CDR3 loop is CAWEGLTMNTEAFF. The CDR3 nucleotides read TGTGCCTGGGAGGGACTGACCATGAACACTGAAGCTTTCTTT.

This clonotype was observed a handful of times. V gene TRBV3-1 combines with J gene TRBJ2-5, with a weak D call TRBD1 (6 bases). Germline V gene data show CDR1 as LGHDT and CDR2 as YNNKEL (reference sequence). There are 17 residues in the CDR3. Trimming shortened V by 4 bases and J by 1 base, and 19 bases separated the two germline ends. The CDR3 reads CASSRPGHQYGQETQYF. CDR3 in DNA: TGTGCCAGCAGCCGTCCGGGACACCAGTACGGCCAAGAGACCCAGTACTTC.

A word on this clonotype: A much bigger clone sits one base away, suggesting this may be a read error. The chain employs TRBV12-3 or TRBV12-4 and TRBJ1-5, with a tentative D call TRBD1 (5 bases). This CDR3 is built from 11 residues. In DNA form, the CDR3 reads TGTACCAGCAGTAAATTCGACAGCCAGCATTTT. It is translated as CTSSKFDSQHF.

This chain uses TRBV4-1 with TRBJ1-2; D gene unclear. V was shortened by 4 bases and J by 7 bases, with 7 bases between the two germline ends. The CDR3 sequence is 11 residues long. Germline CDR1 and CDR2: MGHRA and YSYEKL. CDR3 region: CASSLGLGYTF. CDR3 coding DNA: TGCGCCAGCAGCCTTGGTCTTGGCTACACCTTC.

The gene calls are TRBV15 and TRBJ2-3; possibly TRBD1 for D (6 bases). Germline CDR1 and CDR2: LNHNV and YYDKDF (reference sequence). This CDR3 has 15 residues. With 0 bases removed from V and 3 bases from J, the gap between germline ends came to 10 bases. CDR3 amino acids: CATSRDYRETDTQYF. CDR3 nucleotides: TGTGCCACCAGCAGAGATTACAGGGAGACAGATACGCAGTATTTT.

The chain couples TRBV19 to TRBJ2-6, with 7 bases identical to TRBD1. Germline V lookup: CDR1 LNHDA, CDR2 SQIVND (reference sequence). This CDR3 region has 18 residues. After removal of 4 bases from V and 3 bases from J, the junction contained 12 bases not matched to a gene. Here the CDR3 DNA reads TGTGCCAGTAGTACGGGACAGCGGTTAGGTAGTGGGGCCAACGTCCTGACTTTC. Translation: CASSTGQRLGSGANVLTF.

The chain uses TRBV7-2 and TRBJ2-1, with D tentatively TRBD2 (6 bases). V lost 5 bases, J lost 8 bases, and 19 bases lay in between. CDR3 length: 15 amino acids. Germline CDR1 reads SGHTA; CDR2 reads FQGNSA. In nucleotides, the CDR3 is TGTGCCAGCAGCCCGGGGCGGGGCTCTTTACATGAGCAGTTCTTC. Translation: CASSPGRGSLHEQFF. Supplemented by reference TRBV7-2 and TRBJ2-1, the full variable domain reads GAGVSQSPSNKVTEKGKDVELRCDPISGHTALYWYRQSLGQGLEFLIYFQGNSAPDKSGLPSDRFSAERTGGSVSTLTIQRTQQEDSAVYLCASSPGRGSLHEQFFGPGTRLTVL.

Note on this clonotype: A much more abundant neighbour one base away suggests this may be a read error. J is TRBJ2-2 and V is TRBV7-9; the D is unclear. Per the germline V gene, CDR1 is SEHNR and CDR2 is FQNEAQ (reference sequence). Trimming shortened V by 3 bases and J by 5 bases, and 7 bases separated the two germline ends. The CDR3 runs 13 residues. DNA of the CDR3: TGTGCCAGCAGCTTTCAGGAAACCGGGGAGCTGTTTTTT. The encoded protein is CASSFQETGELFF. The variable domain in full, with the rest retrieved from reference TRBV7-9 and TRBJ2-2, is DTGVSQNPRHKITKRGQNVTFRCDPISEHNRLYWYRQTLGQGPEFLTYFQNEAQLEKSRLLSDRFSAERPKGSFSTLEIQRTEQGDSAMYLCASSFQETGELFFGEGSRLTVL.

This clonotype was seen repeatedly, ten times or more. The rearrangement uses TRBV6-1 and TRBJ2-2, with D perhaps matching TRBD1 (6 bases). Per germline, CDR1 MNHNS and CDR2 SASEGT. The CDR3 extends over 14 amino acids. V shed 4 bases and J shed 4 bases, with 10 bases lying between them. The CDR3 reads CASSARQATGELFF. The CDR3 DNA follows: TGTGCCAGCAGTGCCCGACAGGCCACCGGGGAGCTGTTTTTT.

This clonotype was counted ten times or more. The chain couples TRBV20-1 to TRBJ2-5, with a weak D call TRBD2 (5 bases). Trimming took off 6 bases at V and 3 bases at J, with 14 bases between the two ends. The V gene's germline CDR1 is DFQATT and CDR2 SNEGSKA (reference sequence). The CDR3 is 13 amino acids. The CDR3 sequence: CSAPPTGKETQYF. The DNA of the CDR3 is TGCAGTGCCCCGCCCACGGGAAAAGAGACCCAGTACTTC.

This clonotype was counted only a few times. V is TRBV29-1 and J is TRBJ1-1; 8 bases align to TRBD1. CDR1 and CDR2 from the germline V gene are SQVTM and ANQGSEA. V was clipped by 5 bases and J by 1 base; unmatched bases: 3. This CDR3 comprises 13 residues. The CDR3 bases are TGCAGCGTTACGGGACAGGCGAACACTGAAGCTTTCTTT. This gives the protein CSVTGQANTEAFF.

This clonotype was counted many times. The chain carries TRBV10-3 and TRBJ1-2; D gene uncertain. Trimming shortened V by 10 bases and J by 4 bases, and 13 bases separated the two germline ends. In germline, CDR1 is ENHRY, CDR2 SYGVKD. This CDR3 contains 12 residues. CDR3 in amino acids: CARQSPGYGYTF. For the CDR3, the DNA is TGTGCCAGACAAAGTCCAGGCTATGGCTACACCTTC.

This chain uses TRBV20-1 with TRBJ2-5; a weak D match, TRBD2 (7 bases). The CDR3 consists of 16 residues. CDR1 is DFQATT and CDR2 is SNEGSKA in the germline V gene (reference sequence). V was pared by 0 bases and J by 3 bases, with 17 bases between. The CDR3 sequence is CSARDQGKGGKETQYF. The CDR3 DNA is TGCAGTGCTAGAGACCAAGGAAAGGGGGGGAAAGAGACCCAGTACTTC.

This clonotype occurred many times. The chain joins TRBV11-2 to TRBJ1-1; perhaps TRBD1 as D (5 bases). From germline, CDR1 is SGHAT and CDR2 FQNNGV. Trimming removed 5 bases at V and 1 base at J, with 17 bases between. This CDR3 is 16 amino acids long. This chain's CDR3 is CASSARPGRKNTEAFF. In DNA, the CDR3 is TGTGCCAGCAGCGCAAGACCGGGACGGAAGAACACTGAAGCTTTCTTT.

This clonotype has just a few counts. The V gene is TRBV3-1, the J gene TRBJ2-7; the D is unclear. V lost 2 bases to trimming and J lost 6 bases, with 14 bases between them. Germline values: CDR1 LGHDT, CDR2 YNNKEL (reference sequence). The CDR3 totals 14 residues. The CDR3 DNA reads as TGTGCCAGCAGCCAAACATACGGAATGACCGAGCAGTACTTC. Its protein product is CASSQTYGMTEQYF.

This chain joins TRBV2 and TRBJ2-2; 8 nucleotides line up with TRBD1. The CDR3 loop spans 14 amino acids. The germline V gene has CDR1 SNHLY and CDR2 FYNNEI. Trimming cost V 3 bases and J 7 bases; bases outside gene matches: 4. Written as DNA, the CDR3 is TGTGCCAGCAGTGACAGGGGGCTCGGCGGGGAGCTGTTTTTT. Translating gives CASSDRGLGGELFF.

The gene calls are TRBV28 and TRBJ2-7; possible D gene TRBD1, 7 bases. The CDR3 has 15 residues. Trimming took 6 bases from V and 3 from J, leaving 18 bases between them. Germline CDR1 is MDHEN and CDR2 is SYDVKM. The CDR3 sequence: CASSTHQGGGYEQYF. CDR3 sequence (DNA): TGTGCCAGCAGCACACACCAGGGGGGTGGCTACGAGCAGTACTTC.

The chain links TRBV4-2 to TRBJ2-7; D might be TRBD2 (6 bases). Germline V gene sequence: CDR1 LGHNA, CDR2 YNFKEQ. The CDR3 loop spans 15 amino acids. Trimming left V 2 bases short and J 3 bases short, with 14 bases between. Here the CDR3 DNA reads TGTGCCAGCAGCCAAACCCGGGACTCCCACTACGAGCAGTACTTC. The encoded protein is CASSQTRDSHYEQYF.

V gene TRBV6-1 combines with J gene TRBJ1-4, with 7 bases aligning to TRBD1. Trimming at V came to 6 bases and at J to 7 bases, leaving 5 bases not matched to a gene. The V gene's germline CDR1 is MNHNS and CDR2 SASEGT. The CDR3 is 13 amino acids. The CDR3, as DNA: TGTGCCAGCAGAAACAGGGGAGGTGAAAAACTGTTTTTT. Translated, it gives CASRNRGGEKLFF.

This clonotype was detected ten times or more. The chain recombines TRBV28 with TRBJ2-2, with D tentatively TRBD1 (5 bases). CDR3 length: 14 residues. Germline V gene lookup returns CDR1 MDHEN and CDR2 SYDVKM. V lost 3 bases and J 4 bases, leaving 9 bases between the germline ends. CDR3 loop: CASSFWGGTGELFF. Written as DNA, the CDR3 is TGTGCCAGCAGTTTTTGGGGCGGCACCGGGGAGCTGTTTTTT.

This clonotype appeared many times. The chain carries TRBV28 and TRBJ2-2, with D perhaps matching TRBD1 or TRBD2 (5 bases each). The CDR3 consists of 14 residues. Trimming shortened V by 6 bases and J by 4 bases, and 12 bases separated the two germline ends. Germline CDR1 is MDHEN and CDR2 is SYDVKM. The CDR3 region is CASRAGTSTGELFF. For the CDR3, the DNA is TGTGCCAGCAGGGCAGGGACCAGCACCGGGGAGCTGTTTTTT.

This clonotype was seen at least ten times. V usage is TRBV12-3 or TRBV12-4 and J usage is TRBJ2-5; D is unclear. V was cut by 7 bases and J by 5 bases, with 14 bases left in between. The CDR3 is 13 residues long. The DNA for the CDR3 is TGTGCCAGCAATAGCCTACCGACGGAGACCCAGTACTTC. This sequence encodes CASNSLPTETQYF.

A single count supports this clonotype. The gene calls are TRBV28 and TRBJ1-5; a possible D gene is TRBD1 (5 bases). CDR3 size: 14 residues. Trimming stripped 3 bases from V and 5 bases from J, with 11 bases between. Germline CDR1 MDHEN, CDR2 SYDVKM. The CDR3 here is CASSFLSGYQPQHF. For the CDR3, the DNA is TGTGCCAGCAGTTTTTTGTCAGGGTATCAGCCCCAGCATTTT.

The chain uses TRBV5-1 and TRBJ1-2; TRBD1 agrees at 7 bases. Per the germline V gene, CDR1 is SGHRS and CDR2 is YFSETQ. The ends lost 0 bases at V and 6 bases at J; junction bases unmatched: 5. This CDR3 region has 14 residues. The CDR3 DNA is TGCGCCAGCAGCTTGGGCAGACAGGGCGATGGCTACACCTTC. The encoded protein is CASSLGRQGDGYTF.

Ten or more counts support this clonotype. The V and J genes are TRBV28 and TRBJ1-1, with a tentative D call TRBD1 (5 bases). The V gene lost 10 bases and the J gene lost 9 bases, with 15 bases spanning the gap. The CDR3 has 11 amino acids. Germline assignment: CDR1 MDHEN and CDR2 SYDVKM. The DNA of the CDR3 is TGTGCCACCAGGGCCGGGGGTAAAGCTTTCTTT. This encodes CATRAGGKAFF.

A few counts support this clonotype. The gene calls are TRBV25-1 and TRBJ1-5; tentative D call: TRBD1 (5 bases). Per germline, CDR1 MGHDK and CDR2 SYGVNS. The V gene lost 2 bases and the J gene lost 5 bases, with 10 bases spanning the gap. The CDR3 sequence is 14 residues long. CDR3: CASSEQGVDQPQHF. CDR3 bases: TGTGCCAGCAGTGAACAGGGAGTGGATCAGCCCCAGCATTTT.

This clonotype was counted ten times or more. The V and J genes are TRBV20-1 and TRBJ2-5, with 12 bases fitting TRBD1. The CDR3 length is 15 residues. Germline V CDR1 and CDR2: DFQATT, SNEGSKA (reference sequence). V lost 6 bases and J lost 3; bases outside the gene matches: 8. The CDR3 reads CSATGTGGVKETQYF. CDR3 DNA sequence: TGCAGTGCCACCGGGACAGGGGGCGTCAAAGAGACCCAGTACTTC.